This TCR beta chain was captured in a study of neurological immune-mediated disorders. A note on this clonotype: Its antigen is as yet unknown.

The germline gives CDR1 ENHRY, CDR2 SYGVKD. Trimming cost V 8 bases and J 3 bases; bases outside gene matches: 8. The CDR3 loop spans 15 amino acids. Regarding time point: longitudinal time-point 3. Whole-study results and caveats: HTLV-1-associated myelopathy led in TCR clonal expansion, while multiple sclerosis ranked lowest, below healthy controls. The absence of any CDR3 amino acid sequence shared by expanded clones across subjects suggests that repertoires were private in all groups.

The cDNA was generated by 5'RACE with 10-nucleotide random UMIs. TCRdb redid the calling of the 5' RACE reads with MiXCR, one entry per CDR3 protein. The repertoire consists of 95,000 to 110,000 distinct CDR3 sequences, with roughly a tenth occurring once and the leading ten covering under 4%. The clonotype comes from a female donor with HTLV-1-associated myelopathy (HAM/TSP). The V gene is TRBV10-3, the J gene TRBJ2-2, with TRBD2 identical over 8 bases. Sequenced input: PBMCs. CDR3 loop: CAIPGGGPDTGELFF. The DNA for the CDR3 is TGTGCCATCCCCGGGGGGGGGCCGGACACCGGGGAGCTGTTTTTT.